Listed below are T cell receptor beta chains from one sample, sequenced in a study of T cell responses to AZD1222 COVID-19 vaccine. Sequenced by immunoSEQ multiplex PCR; TCRdb stores in-frame clones only, minus some. The sample lists 90,000 to 150,000 clones, approximately 90% seen once, with over 3% in the top ten. Source: peripheral blood, taken on day 0 of AZD1222 vaccination. These receptors were taken from an adult in good health. Each CDR3 is given with its conserved first and last residue. The D gene is left open where the match is weak. Clone size is stated in some rows and not others, as once, few, many or a class when expanded.

d_call	v_call	j_call	clone_size	cdr3_nt	cdr3_aa
.	TRBV5-1	TRBJ1-1	.	TGCGCCAGCAGCCCAGGTCTGAATGTTAAAACCGCTGAAGCTTTCTTT	CASSPGLNVKTAEAFF
.	TRBV5-1	TRBJ1-2	.	TGCGCCAGCAGCTTGAGGCAGGGCGCTCGCTATGGCTACACCTTC	CASSLRQGARYGYTF
.	TRBV4-3	TRBJ1-5	.	TGCGCCAGCAGCCAAGATAGACAGGCCAGCAATCAGCCCCAGCATTTT	CASSQDRQASNQPQHF
TRBD2	TRBV5-1	TRBJ2-1	.	TGCGCCAGCACCACCCTTCGAACTAGCGGGGGAAATGAGCAGTTCTTC	CASTTLRTSGGNEQFF
TRBD2	TRBV27	TRBJ2-1	once	TGTGCCAGCAACAATCTCTTTACAGGACTAGCGGGGGTGCATGAGCAGTTCTTC	CASNNLFTGLAGVHEQFF
TRBD1	TRBV14	TRBJ1-5	.	TGTGCCAGCAGCAGGGGGCACAATCAGCCCCAGCATTTT	CASSRGHNQPQHF
.	TRBV5-1	TRBJ1-1	.	TGCGCCAGCAGCTTGGCGGCAGGGACAAACACTGAAGCTTTCTTT	CASSLAAGTNTEAFF
TRBD2	TRBV27	TRBJ2-2	once	TGTGCCAGCAGTTTAGCGGGGGGGCCCGGGGAGCTGTTTTTT	CASSLAGGPGELFF
.	TRBV12-5	TRBJ2-1	.	TGTGCTAGTGGTTTAAATGAGCAGTTCTTC	CASGLNEQFF
TRBD2	TRBV6-5	TRBJ2-7	.	TGTGCCAGCAGTAGAGACGGGGGGGCGATCGAGCAGTACTTC	CASSRDGGAIEQYF
.	TRBV6-1	TRBJ1-1	.	TGTGCCAGCAGTGCCACGACAGCGGGAATTTACACTGAAGCTTTCTTT	CASSATTAGIYTEAFF
.	TRBV3-1/TRBV3-2	TRBJ1-2	.	TGTGCCAGCAGCGATATCTATGGCTACACCTTC	CASSDIYGYTF
.	TRBV29-1	TRBJ2-1	.	TGCAGCGTTGTAACCTACAATGAGCAGTTCTTC	CSVVTYNEQFF
TRBD1	TRBV10-1	TRBJ1-1	.	TGCGCCAGCAGTTCGAACAGGGGGATGAACACTGAAGCTTTCTTT	CASSSNRGMNTEAFF
.	TRBV5-5	TRBJ2-7	.	TGTGCCAGCAGCTTGTCCCAGGGACGGTCTGAGCAGTACTTC	CASSLSQGRSEQYF
.	TRBV19	TRBJ2-4	.	TGTGCCAGTAGTATAGACAGGTCAGGGGACATTCAGTACTTC	CASSIDRSGDIQYF
.	TRBV19	TRBJ2-6	.	TGTGCCAGTAGTATCGTTTCCTCTGGGGCCAACGTCCTGACTTTC	CASSIVSSGANVLTF
.	TRBV9	TRBJ1-1	.	TGTGCCAGCAGCGAAAGGGTGGCCACTGAAGCTTTCTTT	CASSERVATEAFF
.	TRBV5-6	TRBJ1-1	.	TGTGCCAGCAGCGCCGCCGGGGGTCGCACTGAAGCTTTCTTT	CASSAAGGRTEAFF
.	TRBV25-1	TRBJ1-5	.	TGTGCCAGCAGAGGGGTAGGCAATCAGCCCCAGCATTTT	CASRGVGNQPQHF
TRBD1	TRBV4-1	TRBJ1-2	.	TGCGCCAGCAGCGATGTGGACAGGGATTTTTATGGCTACACCTTC	CASSDVDRDFYGYTF
.	TRBV20-1	TRBJ2-3	.	TGCAGTGCTAGTAAAAACCAGGGGGGAGTAACAGATACGCAGTATTTT	CSASKNQGGVTDTQYF
.	TRBV9	TRBJ1-3	.	TGTGCCAGCAGCGCTACACTAGCGGGAAACACCATATATTTT	CASSATLAGNTIYF
TRBD1	TRBV19	TRBJ1-1	.	TGTGCCAGTTCCAGGGGGAAAGGGAACACTGAAGCTTTCTTT	CASSRGKGNTEAFF
.	TRBV6-5	TRBJ1-5	.	TGTGCCAGCAGTTACTCGGGGTGGGCTGGTCAGCCCCAGCATTTT	CASSYSGWAGQPQHF
.	TRBV21-1	TRBJ2-1	.	TGTGCCAGCAGAAAAAAACAGGTTAGCTCCTACAATGAGCAGTTCTTC	CASRKKQVSSYNEQFF
TRBD1	TRBV6-5	TRBJ2-1	.	TGTGCCAGCAGTTACTCGGGGTGGGACAGGGTCAATGAGCAGTTCTTC	CASSYSGWDRVNEQFF
TRBD1	TRBV2	TRBJ1-2	.	TGTGCCAGCAAAGGGGACAGGGAGAGGCACTATGGCTACACCTTC	CASKGDRERHYGYTF
TRBD1	TRBV7-2	TRBJ1-1	.	TGTGCCAGCAGCAGAGGGGGCGCGAACACTGAAGCTTTCTTT	CASSRGGANTEAFF
TRBD2	TRBV5-6	TRBJ2-3	.	TGTGCCAGCAGCTTGACTAGCGGGGGGGCAAATACGCAGTATTTT	CASSLTSGGANTQYF
.	TRBV12-3/TRBV12-4	TRBJ1-2	.	TGTGCCAGCAGTTTTGGCAGCCTCCACTACACCTTC	CASSFGSLHYTF
.	TRBV7-9	TRBJ1-2	.	TGTGCCAGCAGCCCATCCAAGGACGGCTACACCTTC	CASSPSKDGYTF
TRBD1	TRBV7-9	TRBJ1-5	.	TGTGCCAGCAGAGGACAGGGGTCGGATCAGCCCCAGCATTTT	CASRGQGSDQPQHF
.	TRBV10-3	TRBJ1-1	.	TGTGCCATCAGTCATAGGACGAACACTGAAGCTTTCTTT	CAISHRTNTEAFF
.	TRBV23-1	TRBJ1-5	few	TGCGCCAGCAGTCAATCTTTCCCGAGGGGTGAAACCAATCAGCCCCAGCATTTT	CASSQSFPRGETNQPQHF
.	TRBV29-1	TRBJ2-7	.	TGCAGCGTCGTTGGTGATTACGAGCAGTACTTC	CSVVGDYEQYF
.	TRBV27	TRBJ1-2	once	TGTGCCAGCACGCGTGTGGGTTTGGGGGGCTACACCTTC	CASTRVGLGGYTF
.	TRBV7-3	TRBJ1-1	.	TGTGCCAGCAGCTTCGGTATGAACACTGAAGCTTTCTTT	CASSFGMNTEAFF
TRBD1	TRBV5-4	TRBJ1-1	.	TGTGCCAGCAGCTCAGGGGGCACGAAAGGGAACACTGAAGCTTTCTTT	CASSSGGTKGNTEAFF
TRBD1	TRBV5-1	TRBJ1-4	.	TGCGCCAGCAGCTCACAGGGGGCTTCCGAAAAACTGTTTTTT	CASSSQGASEKLFF
TRBD1	TRBV6-2/TRBV6-3	TRBJ1-6	.	TGTGCCAGCAGTTTGGGACAGGGTACTCATTCACCCCTCCACTTT	CASSLGQGTHSPLHF
TRBD1	TRBV10-3	TRBJ2-7	.	TGTGCCATCAGGGGCGGGGACAGGGTAGACGAGCAGTACTTC	CAIRGGDRVDEQYF
TRBD1	TRBV3-1/TRBV3-2	TRBJ2-5	.	TGTGCCAGCAGGTCCGGGACAGGAGAGACCCAGTACTTC	CASRSGTGETQYF
TRBD1	TRBV2	TRBJ2-1	.	TGTGCCAGCAGCGAAGCAAGGGGGCGTGGGCAGTTCTTC	CASSEARGRGQFF
.	TRBV9	TRBJ1-1	.	TGTGCCAGCAGCGTAGAATCTATGAACACTGAAGCTTTCTTT	CASSVESMNTEAFF
.	TRBV5-4	TRBJ2-7	.	TGTGCCAGCAGCTTATACAGGAGCTCCTACGAGCAGTACTTC	CASSLYRSSYEQYF
.	TRBV11-3	TRBJ1-1	few	TGTGCCAGCAGCCTCACGGGGGCTGAAGCTTTCTTT	CASSLTGAEAFF
.	TRBV9	TRBJ1-1	.	TGTGCCAGCAGCGCAGATTATTGGGGGGAGGTCGGACTGACTTTCTTT	CASSADYWGEVGLTFF
TRBD1	TRBV7-9	TRBJ1-1	.	TGTGCCAGCAGCCCAAACAGGGGAAAGGGTCTGAACACTGAAGCTTTCTTT	CASSPNRGKGLNTEAFF
TRBD2	TRBV18	TRBJ2-5	few	TGTGCCAGCTCACCCGAAGGGATAGCGGGGGGGCCGCAAGAGACCCAGTACTTC	CASSPEGIAGGPQETQYF
.	TRBV6-6	TRBJ2-7	.	TGTGCCAGCAGTTACTCGACCGGGGGCGAGCAGTACTTC	CASSYSTGGEQYF
.	TRBV29-1	TRBJ1-2	.	TGCAGCGTTGTAACGCCCGGCAGGGGCTACACCTTC	CSVVTPGRGYTF
.	TRBV6-2/TRBV6-3	TRBJ2-7	.	TGTGCCAGCAGTTACAGGTGGGCCAGAGCCTACGAGCAGTACTTC	CASSYRWARAYEQYF
TRBD1	TRBV19	TRBJ1-2	.	TGTGCCAGTCAGACAGGGAGCTATGGCTACACCTTC	CASQTGSYGYTF
.	TRBV5-4	TRBJ1-2	.	TGTGCCAGCAGCGTACAGCCAGGGGACCCCAATGGCTACACCTTC	CASSVQPGDPNGYTF
.	TRBV5-1	TRBJ1-1	.	TGCGCCAGCAGCCCCGATAGTTCTCCTGAAGCTTTCTTT	CASSPDSSPEAFF
TRBD2	TRBV7-3	TRBJ2-6	.	TGTGCCAGCACCCCCCTTGGACTAGCGGGGCCTTTCTCTGGGGCCAACGTCCTGACTTTC	CASTPLGLAGPFSGANVLTF
TRBD2	TRBV6-2/TRBV6-3	TRBJ2-7	.	TGTGCCAGCAGTTACAAGGCTAGCGGTGCGCAAAGCTCCTACGAGCAGTACTTC	CASSYKASGAQSSYEQYF
TRBD2	TRBV3-1/TRBV3-2	TRBJ2-7	.	TGTGCCAGCAGCCAAGGTTCTAGCGGGGGGACCCGCTACGAGCAGTACTTC	CASSQGSSGGTRYEQYF